The clone carrying this T cell receptor (beta chain) was detected a few times. This sample was taken from a study of regulatory T cells in long-lasting Graves disease. Combining iRepertoire HTBI primers with Arm-PCR of CDR3 regions, the authors built TCR beta libraries. In the original processing: Samples jointly harbored 62 TRBV and fewer than 15 TRBJ segments. TCRdb redid the calling of the multiplex PCR reads with MiXCR, one entry per CDR3 protein. The V and J calls follow TCRdb's processing rather than the paper's. The sample carries roughly 520,000 distinct CDR3 sequences, around 12% recorded once. Germline CDR1 LNHDA, CDR2 SQIVND (reference sequence). V lost 1 base and J 0 bases, leaving 13 bases between the germline ends. The CDR3 is 17 residues long. Time point denoted: newly diagnosed GD, antithyroid drugs for less than 3 months. Extracted PBMC RNA gave rise to the TCR library. This sample also appeared in a second study, on T cells in Graves' hyperthyroidism and ophthalmopathy.

The rearrangement uses TRBV19 and TRBJ1-5; TRBD1 is a possible D gene (5 bases). This TCR was sampled from a woman younger than 45 with Graves disease. Source: peripheral blood mononuclear cells (PBMCs), taken at new diagnosis, from a patient treated with antithyroid drugs. In DNA form, the CDR3 reads TGTGCCAGTAGTATAGGAGACAGCGCTTATAGCAATCAGCCCCAGCATTTT. Protein: CASSIGDSAYSNQPQHF.